This entry lists 25 T cell receptor beta chains sequenced from one sample in a study of blood T cell repertoires in COVID-19. Clones were sequenced by immunoSEQ multiplex PCR, and TCRdb holds only the in-frame ones, with some missing. Here the sample spans 90,000 to 100,000 clones, roughly 89% being singletons. The sample taken for sequencing was peripheral blood. The receptors derive from a human donor in a cohort sampled during active COVID-19.

The chain combines TRBV27 with TRBJ1-1; 11 nucleotides align to TRBD1. The CDR3 loop spans 16 amino acids. Germline-derived CDR1 and CDR2 are MNHEY and SMNVEV (reference sequence). The V and J ends lost 1 base and 5 bases, in that order; junction bases with no gene match: 6. The CDR3, as DNA: TGTGCCAGCAGTTTATATCGGGACAGGGGGGCGACTGAAGCTTTCTTT. It translates to CASSLYRDRGATEAFF.

A single count supports this clone. The genes are TRBV5-1 and TRBJ2-5; TRBD1 matches at 10 bases. The V gene's germline CDR1 is SGHRS and CDR2 YFSETQ. CDR3 length equals 14 residues. V trimming: 4 bases; J trimming: 5 bases; junction bases outside the gene matches: 5. The CDR3 here is CASSTGTGEETQYF. Written as DNA, the CDR3 is TGCGCCAGCAGCACCGGGACAGGGGAGGAGACCCAGTACTTC.

The V and J genes are TRBV2 and TRBJ1-4; D unclear. Per the germline V gene, CDR1 is SNHLY and CDR2 is FYNNEI. With 6 bases removed from V and 0 bases from J, the gap between germline ends came to 8 bases. The CDR3 contains 14 residues. This chain's CDR3 is CASRFGATNEKLFF. CDR3 nucleotide sequence: TGTGCCAGCAGATTTGGAGCAACTAATGAAAAACTGTTTTTT. The complete variable domain, with remaining parts taken from reference TRBV2 and TRBJ1-4, reads EPEVTQTPSHQVTQMGQEVILRCVPISNHLYFYWYRQILGQKVEFLVSFYNNEISEKSEIFDDQFSVERPDGSNFTLKIRSTKLEDSAMYFCASRFGATNEKLFFGSGTQLSVL.

The chain recombines TRBV3-1 (or the pseudogene TRBV3-2) with TRBJ2-7; D gene unclear. The germline V gene encodes CDR1 LGHDT and CDR2 YNNKEL (reference sequence). Between the trimmed V and J ends, which lost 7 bases and 0 bases, there was a span of 13 bases. CDR3 length equals 14 residues. CDR3 sequence reads: CASKEQGSSYEQYF. In nucleotides, the CDR3 is TGTGCCAGCAAGGAGCAAGGCAGCTCCTACGAGCAGTACTTC.

V gene TRBV4-1 combines with J gene TRBJ1-6, with D possibly TRBD1 on 6 matching bases. The CDR3 extends over 13 amino acids. Germline CDR1 reads MGHRA; CDR2 reads YSYEKL. Trimming left V 5 bases short and J 8 bases short, with 10 bases between. The CDR3 loop reads CASSKPGDSPLHF. DNA for the CDR3: TGCGCCAGCAGCAAACCAGGGGATTCACCCCTCCACTTT.

This clone was found once. J is TRBJ2-1 and V is TRBV29-1; possible D gene TRBD1, 6 bases. Germline V lookup: CDR1 SQVTM, CDR2 ANQGSEA. This CDR3 is built from 12 residues. With 4 bases removed from V and 8 bases from J, the gap between germline ends came to 12 bases. The CDR3 nucleotides are TGCAGCGTTGCCCGTAAGGGGGATGAGCAGTTCTTC. Its protein product is CSVARKGDEQFF.

The chain employs TRBV5-1 and TRBJ1-6; D is unclear. Trimming took 0 bases from V and 4 from J, leaving 14 bases between them. This CDR3 contains 17 residues. Germline loops: CDR1 SGHRS, CDR2 YFSETQ. CDR3 bases: TGCGCCAGCAGCTTGGAGGCCGAGCGGGAGTATAATTCACCCCTCCACTTT. Its translation is CASSLEAEREYNSPLHF. The entire variable domain, with the rest obtained from reference TRBV5-1 and TRBJ1-6, is as follows: KAGVTQTPRYLIKTRGQQVTLSCSPISGHRSVSWYQQTPGQGLQFLFEYFSETQRNKGNFPGRFSGRQFSNSRSEMNVSTLELGDSALYLCASSLEAEREYNSPLHFGNGTRLTVT.

The chain has TRBV5-4 and TRBJ2-5; TRBD2 might be the D (5 bases). This CDR3 is 14 amino acids long. The germline V gene has CDR1 SGHNT and CDR2 YYREEE (reference sequence). The ends were cut back, 3 bases at V and 2 bases at J, with 11 bases in the middle. The CDR3: CASSWAEAQETQYF. The CDR3 DNA follows: TGTGCCAGCAGCTGGGCGGAGGCACAAGAGACCCAGTACTTC.

The chain employs TRBV28 and TRBJ2-3, with a tentative D call TRBD1 (7 bases). V lost 5 bases and J 9 bases, leaving 15 bases between the germline ends. Germline V gene data show CDR1 as MDHEN and CDR2 as SYDVKM. This CDR3 spans 13 amino acids. In DNA form, the CDR3 reads TGTGCCAGCAGTGTCGCGGGACAGAAAACGCAGTATTTT. Translated: CASSVAGQKTQYF.

The chain couples TRBV11-2 to TRBJ1-2; perhaps TRBD1 as D (6 bases). CDR3 length: 13 residues. The germline V and J ends were trimmed by 7 bases and 4 bases, with 13 bases remaining between them. Germline CDR1 is SGHAT and CDR2 is FQNNGV. CDR3: CASTGTFGYGYTF. The CDR3 region has the DNA TGTGCCAGCACCGGGACATTTGGCTATGGCTACACCTTC.

This clone appeared a single time. The chain carries TRBV5-4 and TRBJ2-3, with D possibly being TRBD2 (5 bases). This CDR3 has 13 residues. The germline V gene encodes CDR1 SGHNT and CDR2 YYREEE (reference sequence). V lost 0 bases to trimming and J lost 3 bases, with 5 bases between them. CDR3 nucleotide sequence: TGTGCCAGCAGCTTGGCGGGGACAGATACGCAGTATTTT. It yields the protein CASSLAGTDTQYF.

The table lists this clone with a few counts. The chain couples TRBV6-5 to TRBJ1-6; D perhaps matches TRBD1 (5 bases). V lost 7 bases and J 4 bases, leaving 8 bases between the germline ends. The CDR3 is 13 residues long. Germline loops: CDR1 MNHEY, CDR2 SVGAGI. The chain's CDR3 is CASTQGYNSPLHF. CDR3 coding DNA: TGTGCCAGCACCCAGGGTTATAATTCACCCCTCCACTTT.

This chain links TRBV7-2 with TRBJ2-7; tentative D call: TRBD1 (5 bases). The CDR3 runs to 13 residues. The V gene's germline CDR1 is SGHTA and CDR2 FQGNSA. V was shortened by 4 bases and J by 11 bases, with 18 bases between the two germline ends. CDR3 sequence (DNA): TGTGCCAGCAGCTCCCTCAAGGACACGAACGAGTACTTC. The encoded protein is CASSSLKDTNEYF.

The chain joins TRBV7-2 to TRBJ2-3; no clear D gene. Germline CDR1 and CDR2: SGHTA and FQGNSA. V was clipped by 2 bases and J by 2 bases, with 14 bases between them. CDR3 size: 16 residues. The CDR3 region is CASSLSISYPTDTQYF. The CDR3 bases are TGTGCCAGCAGCTTAAGTATAAGCTACCCCACAGATACGCAGTATTTT.

This chain connects TRBV30 to TRBJ2-7, with 7 bases aligning to TRBD1. Trimming cost V 4 bases and J 7 bases; bases outside gene matches: 7. CDR1 and CDR2 (germline): GTSNPN, SVGIG (reference sequence). This CDR3 spans 12 amino acids. This CDR3 reads CAWNRDSKEQYF. The CDR3 bases are TGTGCCTGGAACCGGGACAGCAAAGAGCAGTACTTC.

This chain links TRBV2 with TRBJ2-7; D possibly corresponds to TRBD2 (5 bases). The length of the CDR3 is 13 residues. Germline assignment: CDR1 SNHLY and CDR2 FYNNEI. The germline V and J ends were trimmed by 4 bases and 4 bases, with 11 bases remaining between them. This chain's CDR3 is CASSAGGRYEQYF. The CDR3 DNA reads TGTGCCAGCAGTGCAGGCGGGCGGTACGAGCAGTACTTC.

This sequence joins TRBV7-9 and TRBJ2-1; the match to TRBD2 covers 10 bases. CDR1 is SEHNR and CDR2 is FQNEAQ in the germline V gene (reference sequence). The ends lost 5 bases at V and 8 bases at J; junction bases unmatched: 6. This CDR3 contains 14 residues. The CDR3 loop is CASSPRGLADEQFF. CDR3 bases: TGTGCCAGCAGCCCCCGCGGACTAGCGGATGAGCAGTTCTTC.

The genes are TRBV19 and TRBJ1-1; 7 bases agree with TRBD1. The V and J ends lost 6 bases and 5 bases, in that order; junction bases with no gene match: 12. This CDR3 region has 15 residues. The germline gives CDR1 LNHDA, CDR2 SQIVND (reference sequence). The CDR3 DNA is TGTGCCAGTAGCCCCCGAGAGGGGGCAATTACTGAAGCTTTCTTT. Its protein is CASSPREGAITEAFF.

This clone is a singleton in its sample. The chain has TRBV9 and TRBJ2-5, with D perhaps TRBD1 (5 bases). Trimming cost V 0 bases and J 4 bases, with 13 bases left between them. Germline loops: CDR1 SGDLS, CDR2 YYNGEE. The CDR3 is 15 residues long. CDR3 residues: CASSVEPQGGETQYF. The CDR3 coding sequence is TGTGCCAGCAGCGTAGAACCGCAGGGTGGAGAGACCCAGTACTTC.

DNA for the CDR3: TGTGCCAGCAGGGAGGTGGTAGCTTTCTTT. As protein: CASREVVAFF. The chain employs TRBV11-2 and TRBJ1-1; no reliable D call. Germline V gene lookup returns CDR1 SGHAT and CDR2 FQNNGV. The CDR3 sequence is 10 residues long. Trimming shortened V by 6 bases and J by 10 bases, and 9 bases separated the two germline ends.

CDR3 amino acids: CASRLEYRADTDTQYF. The CDR3 DNA follows: TGTGCCAGCAGACTAGAGTACAGGGCCGACACAGATACGCAGTATTTT. The J gene is TRBJ2-3, the V gene TRBV11-2; D is possibly TRBD1 (6 bases). This CDR3 has 16 amino acids. The V end was cut by 6 bases, the J end by 2 bases, with 18 bases between. Looked up from germline, CDR1 is SGHAT and CDR2 is FQNNGV.

CDR3 coding DNA: TGTGCCAGCAGTTGGTCGCTCCCTAGGGAGCAGTACTTC. Its translation: CASSWSLPREQYF. The genes are TRBV28 and TRBJ2-7; D is unresolved. V dropped 4 bases and J dropped 7 bases, with 14 bases sitting between them. This CDR3 region has 13 residues. Germline V CDR1 and CDR2: MDHEN, SYDVKM.

The V and J genes are TRBV27 and TRBJ1-6; D might be TRBD1 (6 bases). The V end was cut by 2 bases, the J end by 8 bases, with 10 bases between. The CDR3 runs 14 residues. CDR1 MNHEY and CDR2 SMNVEV come from the germline V gene (reference sequence). CDR3 nucleotides: TGTGCCAGCAGTTTAGGACAGAGATATTCACCCCTCCACTTT. This encodes CASSLGQRYSPLHF.

CDR3 residues: CSVGGMNTEAFF. CDR3 in DNA: TGCAGCGTAGGGGGCATGAACACTGAAGCTTTCTTT. The chain employs TRBV29-1 and TRBJ1-1; 7 bases match TRBD1. The germline V gene encodes CDR1 SQVTM and CDR2 ANQGSEA. J gave up 0 bases and V 6 bases, and 1 base lay outside the gene matches. The CDR3 has 12 amino acids. The variable domain in full, completed from reference TRBV29-1 and TRBJ1-1, reads SAVISQKPSRDICQRGTSLTIQCQVDSQVTMMFWYRQQPGQSLTLIATANQGSEATYESGFVIDKFPISRPNLTFSTLTVSNMSPEDSSIYLCSVGGMNTEAFFGQGTRLTVV.

The V gene is TRBV30, the J gene TRBJ1-2; 7 positions match TRBD1. CDR3 length equals 15 residues. Losses at the gene ends were 1 base for V and 6 bases for J; bases not matched to a gene: 11. The V gene's germline CDR1 is GTSNPN and CDR2 SVGIG (reference sequence). The CDR3 sequence is CAWSGGKGGLNGYTF. Written as DNA, the CDR3 is TGTGCCTGGAGTGGTGGAAAAGGGGGCTTGAATGGCTACACCTTC.